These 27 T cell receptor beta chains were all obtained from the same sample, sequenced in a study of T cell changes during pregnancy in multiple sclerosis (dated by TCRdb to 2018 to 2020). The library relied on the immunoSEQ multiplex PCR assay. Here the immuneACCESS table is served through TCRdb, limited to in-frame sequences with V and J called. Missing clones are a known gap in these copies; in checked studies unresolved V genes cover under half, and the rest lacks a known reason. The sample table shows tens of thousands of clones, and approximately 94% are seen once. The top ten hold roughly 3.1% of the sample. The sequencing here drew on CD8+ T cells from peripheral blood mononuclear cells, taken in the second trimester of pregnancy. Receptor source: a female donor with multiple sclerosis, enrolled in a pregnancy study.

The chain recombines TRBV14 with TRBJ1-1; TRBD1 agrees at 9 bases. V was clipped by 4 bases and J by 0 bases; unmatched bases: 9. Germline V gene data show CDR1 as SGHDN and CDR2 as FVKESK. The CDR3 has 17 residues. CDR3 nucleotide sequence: TGTGCCAGCAGCCCTACCGGACAGGGGAAGATGAACACTGAAGCTTTCTTT. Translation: CASSPTGQGKMNTEAFF.

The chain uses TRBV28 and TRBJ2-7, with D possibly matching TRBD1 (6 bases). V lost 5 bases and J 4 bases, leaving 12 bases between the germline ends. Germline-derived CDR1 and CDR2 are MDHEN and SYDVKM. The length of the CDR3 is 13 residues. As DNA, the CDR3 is TGTGCCAGCAGTGGACAGAGCAATTACGAGCAGTACTTC. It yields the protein CASSGQSNYEQYF.

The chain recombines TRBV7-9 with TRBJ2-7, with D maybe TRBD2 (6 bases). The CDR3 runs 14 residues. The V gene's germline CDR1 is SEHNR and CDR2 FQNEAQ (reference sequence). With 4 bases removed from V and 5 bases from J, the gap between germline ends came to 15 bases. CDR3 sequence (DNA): TGTGCCAGCAGCTACGCAGGAGGGGCTGACGAGCAGTACTTC. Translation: CASSYAGGADEQYF. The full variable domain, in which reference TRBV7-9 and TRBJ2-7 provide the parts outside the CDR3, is DTGVSQNPRHKITKRGQNVTFRCDPISEHNRLYWYRQTLGQGPEFLTYFQNEAQLEKSRLLSDRFSAERPKGSFSTLEIQRTEQGDSAMYLCASSYAGGADEQYFGPGTRLTVT.

The CDR3 sequence: CAIKREGTGEQFF. The CDR3 DNA reads TGTGCCATAAAGCGGGAGGGTACTGGTGAGCAGTTCTTC. V usage is TRBV15 and J usage is TRBJ2-1; 10 bases agree with TRBD2. Losses at the gene ends were 10 bases for V and 9 bases for J; bases not matched to a gene: 9. The CDR3 is made up of 13 amino acids. Germline lookup yields CDR1 LNHNV and CDR2 YYDKDF (reference sequence).

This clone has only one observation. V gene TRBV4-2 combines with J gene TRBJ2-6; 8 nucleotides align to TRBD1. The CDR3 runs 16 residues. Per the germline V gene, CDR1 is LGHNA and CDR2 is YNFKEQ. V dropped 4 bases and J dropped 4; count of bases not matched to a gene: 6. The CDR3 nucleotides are TGTGCCAGCAGCCCTCAGGGGGCGGCCGGGGCCAACGTCCTGACTTTC. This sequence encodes CASSPQGAAGANVLTF.

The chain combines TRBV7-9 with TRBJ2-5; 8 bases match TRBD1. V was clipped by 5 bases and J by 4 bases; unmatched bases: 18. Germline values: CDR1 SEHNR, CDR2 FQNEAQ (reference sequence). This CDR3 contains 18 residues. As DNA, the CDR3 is TGTGCCAGCAGCAGAACTCAGGGGGCCAGATTGGAGGGAGAGACCCAGTACTTC. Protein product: CASSRTQGARLEGETQYF.

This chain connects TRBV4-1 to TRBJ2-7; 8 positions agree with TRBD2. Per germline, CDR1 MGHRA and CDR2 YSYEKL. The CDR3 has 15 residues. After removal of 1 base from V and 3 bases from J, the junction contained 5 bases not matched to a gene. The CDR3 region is CASSQGYSGNYEQYF. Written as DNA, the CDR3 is TGCGCCAGCAGCCAAGGATATAGCGGGAACTACGAGCAGTACTTC.

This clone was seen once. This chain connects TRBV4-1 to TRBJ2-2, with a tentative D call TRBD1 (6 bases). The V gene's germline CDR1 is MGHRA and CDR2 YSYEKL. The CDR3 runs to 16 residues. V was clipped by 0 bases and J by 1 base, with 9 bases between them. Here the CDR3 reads CASSQESTGNTGELFF. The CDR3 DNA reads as TGCGCCAGCAGCCAAGAGTCGACAGGGAACACCGGGGAGCTGTTTTTT.

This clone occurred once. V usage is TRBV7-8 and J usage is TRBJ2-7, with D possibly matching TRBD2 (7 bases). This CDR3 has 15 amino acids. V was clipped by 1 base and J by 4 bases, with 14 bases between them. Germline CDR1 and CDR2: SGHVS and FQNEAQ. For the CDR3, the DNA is TGTGCCAGCAGCTTAGAGTGGGGGGGCTTATACGAGCAGTACTTC. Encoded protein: CASSLEWGGLYEQYF.

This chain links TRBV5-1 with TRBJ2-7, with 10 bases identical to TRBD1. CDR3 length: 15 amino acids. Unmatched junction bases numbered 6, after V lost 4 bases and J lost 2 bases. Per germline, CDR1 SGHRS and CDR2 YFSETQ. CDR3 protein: CASSGRDRGAYEQYF. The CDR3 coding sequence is TGCGCCAGCAGCGGCCGGGACAGGGGAGCCTACGAGCAGTACTTC.

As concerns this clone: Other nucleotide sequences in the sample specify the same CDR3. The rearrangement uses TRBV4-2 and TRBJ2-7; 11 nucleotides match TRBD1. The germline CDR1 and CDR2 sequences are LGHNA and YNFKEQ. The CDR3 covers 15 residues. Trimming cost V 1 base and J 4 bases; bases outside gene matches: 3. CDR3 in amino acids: CASSQGTGGTYEQYF. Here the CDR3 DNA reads TGTGCCAGCAGCCAAGGGACAGGGGGCACGTACGAGCAGTACTTC.

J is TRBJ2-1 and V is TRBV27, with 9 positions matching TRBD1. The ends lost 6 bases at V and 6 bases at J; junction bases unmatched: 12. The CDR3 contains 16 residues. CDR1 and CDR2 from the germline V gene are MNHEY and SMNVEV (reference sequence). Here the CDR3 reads CASRVGGTGSTNEQFF. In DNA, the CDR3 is TGTGCCAGCAGGGTGGGGGGGACAGGGTCTACCAATGAGCAGTTCTTC.

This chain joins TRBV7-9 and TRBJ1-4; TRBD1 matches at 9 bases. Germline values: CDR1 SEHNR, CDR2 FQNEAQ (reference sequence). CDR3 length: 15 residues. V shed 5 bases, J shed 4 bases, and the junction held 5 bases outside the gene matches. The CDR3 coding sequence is TGTGCCAGCAGCCGGGGGACAGGGAATAATGAAAAACTGTTTTTT. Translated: CASSRGTGNNEKLFF.

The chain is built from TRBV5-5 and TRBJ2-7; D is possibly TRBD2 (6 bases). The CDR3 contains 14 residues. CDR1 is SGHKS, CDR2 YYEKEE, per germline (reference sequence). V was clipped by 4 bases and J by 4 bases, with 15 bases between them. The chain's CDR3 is CASSPGVAGYEQYF. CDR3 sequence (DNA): TGTGCCAGCAGCCCCGGCGTGGCGGGATACGAGCAGTACTTC.

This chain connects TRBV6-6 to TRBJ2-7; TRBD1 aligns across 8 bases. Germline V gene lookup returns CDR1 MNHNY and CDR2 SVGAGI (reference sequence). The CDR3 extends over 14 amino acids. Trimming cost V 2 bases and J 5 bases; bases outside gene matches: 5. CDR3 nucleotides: TGTGCCAGCAGTTACAGAGACAGGGGACACGAGCAGTACTTC. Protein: CASSYRDRGHEQYF.

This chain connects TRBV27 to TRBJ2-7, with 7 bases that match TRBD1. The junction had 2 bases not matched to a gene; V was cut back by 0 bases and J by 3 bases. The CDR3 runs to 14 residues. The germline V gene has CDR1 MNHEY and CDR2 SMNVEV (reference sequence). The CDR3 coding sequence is TGTGCCAGCAGTTTATCGGGGACAGTCTACGAGCAGTACTTC. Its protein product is CASSLSGTVYEQYF.

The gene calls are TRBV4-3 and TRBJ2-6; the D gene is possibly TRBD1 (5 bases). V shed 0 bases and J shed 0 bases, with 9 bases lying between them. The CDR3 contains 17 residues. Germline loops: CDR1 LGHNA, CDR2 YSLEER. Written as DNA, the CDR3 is TGCGCCAGCAGCCAAGACACTACAGGCTCTGGGGCCAACGTCCTGACTTTC. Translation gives CASSQDTTGSGANVLTF.

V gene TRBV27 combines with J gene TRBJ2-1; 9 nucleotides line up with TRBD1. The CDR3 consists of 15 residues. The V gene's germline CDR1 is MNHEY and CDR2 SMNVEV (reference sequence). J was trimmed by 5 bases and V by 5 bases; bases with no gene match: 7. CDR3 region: CASSLSGTGNNEQFF. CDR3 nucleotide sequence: TGTGCCAGCAGTCTTTCGGGGACAGGGAACAATGAGCAGTTCTTC.

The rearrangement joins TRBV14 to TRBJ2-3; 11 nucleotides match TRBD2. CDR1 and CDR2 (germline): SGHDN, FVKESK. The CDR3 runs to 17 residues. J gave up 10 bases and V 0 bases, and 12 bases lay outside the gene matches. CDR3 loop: CASSQDRRLAGLAAQYF. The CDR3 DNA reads TGTGCCAGCAGCCAAGATCGGAGACTAGCGGGACTAGCGGCGCAGTATTTT.

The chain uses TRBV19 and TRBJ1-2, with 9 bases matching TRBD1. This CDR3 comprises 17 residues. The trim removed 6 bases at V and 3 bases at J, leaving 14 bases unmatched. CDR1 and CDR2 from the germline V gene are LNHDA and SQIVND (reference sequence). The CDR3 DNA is TGTGCCAGTAGGGGACAGGGTCAGTCCTCTCGAGACTATGGCTACACCTTC. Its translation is CASRGQGQSSRDYGYTF.

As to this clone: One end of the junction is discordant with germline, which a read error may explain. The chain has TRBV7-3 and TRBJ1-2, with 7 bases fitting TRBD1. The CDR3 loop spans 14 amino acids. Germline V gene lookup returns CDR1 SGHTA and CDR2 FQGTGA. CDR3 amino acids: CASSLTGGDHGYTF. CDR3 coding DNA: TGTGCCAGCAGCTTAACAGGGGGCGACCATGGTTACACCTTC.

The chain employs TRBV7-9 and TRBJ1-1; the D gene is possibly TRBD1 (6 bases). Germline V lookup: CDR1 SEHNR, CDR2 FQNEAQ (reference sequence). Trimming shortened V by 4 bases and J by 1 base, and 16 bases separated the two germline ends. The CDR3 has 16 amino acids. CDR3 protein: CASSYGGDRRNTEAFF. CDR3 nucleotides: TGTGCCAGCAGCTATGGTGGAGACAGGCGGAACACTGAAGCTTTCTTT.

The CDR3 is CASSLAGAIYEQYF. In nucleotides, the CDR3 is TGTGCCAGCAGCTTAGCGGGGGCGATCTACGAGCAGTACTTC. This chain links TRBV27 with TRBJ2-7; 9 nucleotides match TRBD2. This CDR3 comprises 14 residues. V lost 6 bases and J lost 3; bases outside the gene matches: 6. Germline assignment: CDR1 MNHEY and CDR2 SMNVEV (reference sequence).

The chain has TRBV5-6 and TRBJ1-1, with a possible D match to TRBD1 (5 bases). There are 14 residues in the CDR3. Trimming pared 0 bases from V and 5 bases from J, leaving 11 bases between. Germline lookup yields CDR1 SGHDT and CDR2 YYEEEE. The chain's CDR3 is CASSLEWGGTEAFF. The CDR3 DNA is TGTGCCAGCAGCTTGGAATGGGGGGGGACTGAAGCTTTCTTT.

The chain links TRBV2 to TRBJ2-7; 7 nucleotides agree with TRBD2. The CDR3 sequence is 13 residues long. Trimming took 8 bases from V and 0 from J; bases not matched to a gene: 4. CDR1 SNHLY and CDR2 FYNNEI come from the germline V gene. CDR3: CASGGDFSYEQYF. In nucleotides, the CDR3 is TGTGCCAGCGGGGGGGACTTCTCCTACGAGCAGTACTTC.

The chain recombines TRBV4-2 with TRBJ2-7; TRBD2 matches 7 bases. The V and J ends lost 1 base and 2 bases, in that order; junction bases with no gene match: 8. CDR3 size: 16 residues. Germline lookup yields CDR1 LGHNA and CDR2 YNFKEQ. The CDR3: CASSQVASGTTYEQYF. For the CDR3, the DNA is TGTGCCAGCAGCCAAGTGGCTAGCGGTACTACCTACGAGCAGTACTTC.

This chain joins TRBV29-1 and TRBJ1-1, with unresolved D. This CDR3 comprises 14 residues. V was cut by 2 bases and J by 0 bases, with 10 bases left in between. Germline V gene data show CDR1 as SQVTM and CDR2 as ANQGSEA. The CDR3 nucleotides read TGCAGCGTTGAAAGTAGATTAATGAACACTGAAGCTTTCTTT. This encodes CSVESRLMNTEAFF. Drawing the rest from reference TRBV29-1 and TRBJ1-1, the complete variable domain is SAVISQKPSRDICQRGTSLTIQCQVDSQVTMMFWYRQQPGQSLTLIATANQGSEATYESGFVIDKFPISRPNLTFSTLTVSNMSPEDSSIYLCSVESRLMNTEAFFGQGTRLTVV.